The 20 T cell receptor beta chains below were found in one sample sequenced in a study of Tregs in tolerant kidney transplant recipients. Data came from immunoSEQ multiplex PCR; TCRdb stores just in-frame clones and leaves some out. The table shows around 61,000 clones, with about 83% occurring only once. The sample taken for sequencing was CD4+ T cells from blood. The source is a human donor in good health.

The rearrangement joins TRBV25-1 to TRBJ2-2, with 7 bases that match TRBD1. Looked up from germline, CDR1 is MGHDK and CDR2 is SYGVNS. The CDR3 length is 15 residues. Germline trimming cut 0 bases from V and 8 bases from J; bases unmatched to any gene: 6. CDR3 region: CASSEYHLQGGELFF. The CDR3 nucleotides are TGTGCCAGCAGTGAATACCACCTACAGGGGGGGGAGCTGTTTTTT.

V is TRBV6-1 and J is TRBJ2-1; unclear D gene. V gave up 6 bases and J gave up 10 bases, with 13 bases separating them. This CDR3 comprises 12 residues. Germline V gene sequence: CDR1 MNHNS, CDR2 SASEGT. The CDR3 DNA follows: TGTGCCAGCAGGGTCTACGAGGTAGAGCAGTTCTTC. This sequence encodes CASRVYEVEQFF.

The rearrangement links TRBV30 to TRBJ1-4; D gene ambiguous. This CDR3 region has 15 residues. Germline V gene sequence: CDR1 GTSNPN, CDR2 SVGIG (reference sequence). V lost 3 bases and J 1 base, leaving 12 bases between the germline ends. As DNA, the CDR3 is TGTGCCTGGAGGGGCCCCTTTAGAACTAATGAAAAACTGTTTTTT. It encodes CAWRGPFRTNEKLFF.

The CDR3 sequence: CAWSPVTGSETQYF. CDR3 sequence (DNA): TGTGCCTGGAGTCCGGTTACCGGTTCCGAGACCCAGTACTTC. The chain carries TRBV30 and TRBJ2-5, with D uncertain. V lost 2 bases and J 5 bases, leaving 15 bases between the germline ends. Germline V CDR1 and CDR2: GTSNPN, SVGIG (reference sequence). The CDR3 consists of 14 residues.

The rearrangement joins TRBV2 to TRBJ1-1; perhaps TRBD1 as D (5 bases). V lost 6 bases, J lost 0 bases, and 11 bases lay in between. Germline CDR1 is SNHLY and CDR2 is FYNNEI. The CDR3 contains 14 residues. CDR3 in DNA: TGTGCCAGCAGGGGGGGGATCTTGAACACTGAAGCTTTCTTT. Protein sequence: CASRGGILNTEAFF.

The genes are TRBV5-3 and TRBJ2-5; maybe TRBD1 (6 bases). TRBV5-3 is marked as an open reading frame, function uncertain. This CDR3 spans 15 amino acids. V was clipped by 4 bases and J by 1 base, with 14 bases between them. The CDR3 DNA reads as TGTGCCAGAAGCGTTGGACAGCACCTCCAAGAGACCCAGTACTTC. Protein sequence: CARSVGQHLQETQYF.

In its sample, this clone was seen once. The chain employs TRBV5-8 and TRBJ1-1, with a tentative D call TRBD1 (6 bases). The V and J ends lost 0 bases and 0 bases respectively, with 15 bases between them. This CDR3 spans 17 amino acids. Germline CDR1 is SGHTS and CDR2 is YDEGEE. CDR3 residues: CASSLEATGTMNTEAFF. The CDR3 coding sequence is TGTGCCAGCAGCTTGGAGGCGACAGGTACTATGAACACTGAAGCTTTCTTT. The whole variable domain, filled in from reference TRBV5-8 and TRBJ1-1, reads EAGVTQSPTHLIKTRGQQATLRCSPISGHTSVYWYQQALGLGLQFLLWYDEGEERNRGNFPPRFSGRQFPNYSSELNVNALELEDSALYLCASSLEATGTMNTEAFFGQGTRLTVV.

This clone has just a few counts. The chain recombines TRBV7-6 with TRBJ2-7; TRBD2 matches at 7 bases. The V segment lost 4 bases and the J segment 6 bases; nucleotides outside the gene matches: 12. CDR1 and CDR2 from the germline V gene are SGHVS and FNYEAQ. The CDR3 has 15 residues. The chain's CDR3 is CASSSPWTSRGEQYF. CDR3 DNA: TGTGCCAGCAGCTCCCCTTGGACTAGTCGGGGCGAGCAGTACTTC.

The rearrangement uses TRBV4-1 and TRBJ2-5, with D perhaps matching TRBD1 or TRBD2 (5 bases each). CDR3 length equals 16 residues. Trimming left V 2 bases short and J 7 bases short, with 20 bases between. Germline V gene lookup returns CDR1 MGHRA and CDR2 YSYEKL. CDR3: CASSQITGGSSATQYF. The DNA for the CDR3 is TGCGCCAGCAGCCAAATAACAGGAGGATCCTCCGCGACCCAGTACTTC.

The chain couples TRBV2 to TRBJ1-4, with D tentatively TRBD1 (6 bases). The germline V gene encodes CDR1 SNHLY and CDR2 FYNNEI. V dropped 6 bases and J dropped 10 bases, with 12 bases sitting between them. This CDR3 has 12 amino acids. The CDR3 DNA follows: TGTGCCAGCAGCGAGGGGGGGGTAAAACTGTTTTTT. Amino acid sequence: CASSEGGVKLFF.

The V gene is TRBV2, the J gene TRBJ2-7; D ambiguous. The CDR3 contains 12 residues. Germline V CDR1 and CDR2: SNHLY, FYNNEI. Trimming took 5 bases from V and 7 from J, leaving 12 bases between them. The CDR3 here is CASSSALWEQYF. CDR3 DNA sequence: TGTGCCAGCAGTTCGGCCCTTTGGGAGCAGTACTTC.

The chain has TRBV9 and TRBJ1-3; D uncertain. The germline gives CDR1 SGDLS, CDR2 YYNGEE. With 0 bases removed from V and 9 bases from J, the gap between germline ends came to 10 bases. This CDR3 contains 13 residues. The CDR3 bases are TGTGCCAGCAGCGTAGTTGACCCTGGCACCATATATTTT. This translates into CASSVVDPGTIYF.

The CDR3 DNA is TGTGCCAGCAGCTTTTCACGGGGGTACGGGGAGCTGTTTTTT. It translates to CASSFSRGYGELFF. The J gene is TRBJ2-2, the V gene TRBV7-6; D perhaps matches TRBD2 (6 bases). Germline assignment: CDR1 SGHVS and CDR2 FNYEAQ. Trimming shortened V by 3 bases and J by 7 bases, and 12 bases separated the two germline ends. The CDR3 has 14 residues.

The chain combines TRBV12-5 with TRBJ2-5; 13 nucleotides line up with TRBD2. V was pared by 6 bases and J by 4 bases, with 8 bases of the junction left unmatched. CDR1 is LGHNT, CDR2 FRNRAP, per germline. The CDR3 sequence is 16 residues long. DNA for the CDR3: TGTGCTAGTGGCCCCGGGACTAGCGGGAAAGGAGAGACCCAGTACTTC. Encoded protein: CASGPGTSGKGETQYF.

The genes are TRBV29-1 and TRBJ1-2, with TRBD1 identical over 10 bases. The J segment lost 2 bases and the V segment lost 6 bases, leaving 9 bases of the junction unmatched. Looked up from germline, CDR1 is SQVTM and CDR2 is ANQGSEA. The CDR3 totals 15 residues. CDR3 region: CSVLDRGSPNYGYTF. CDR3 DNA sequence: TGCAGCGTCCTGGACAGGGGGTCTCCAAACTATGGCTACACCTTC.

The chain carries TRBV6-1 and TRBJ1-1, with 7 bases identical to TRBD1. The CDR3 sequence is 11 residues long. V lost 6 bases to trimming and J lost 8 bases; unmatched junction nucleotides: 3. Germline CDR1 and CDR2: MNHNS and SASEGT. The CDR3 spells CASRRQGEAFF. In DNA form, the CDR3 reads TGTGCCAGCAGGCGACAGGGAGAAGCTTTCTTT.

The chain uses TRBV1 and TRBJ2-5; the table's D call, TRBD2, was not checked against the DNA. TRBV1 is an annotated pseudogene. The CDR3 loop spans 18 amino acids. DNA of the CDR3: TGCACCAGCAGCCAAGAAGGCGGGCTAGCGGCTGCCGGAGAGACCCAGTACTTC. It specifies CTSSQEGGLAAAGETQYF.

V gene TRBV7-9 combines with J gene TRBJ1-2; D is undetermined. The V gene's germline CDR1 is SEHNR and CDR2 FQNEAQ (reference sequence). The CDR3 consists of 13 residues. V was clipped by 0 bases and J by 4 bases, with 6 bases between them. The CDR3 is CASSLASSYGYTF. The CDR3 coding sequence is TGTGCCAGCAGCTTAGCCAGTTCCTATGGCTACACCTTC.

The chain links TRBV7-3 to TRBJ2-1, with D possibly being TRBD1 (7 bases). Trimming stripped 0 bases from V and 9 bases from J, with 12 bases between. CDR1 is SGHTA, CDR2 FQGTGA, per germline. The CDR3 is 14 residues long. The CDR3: CASSLTTQGGEQFF. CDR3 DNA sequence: TGTGCCAGCAGCTTAACGACCCAGGGGGGTGAGCAGTTCTTC.

The CDR3 spells CASSAGYLYEQYF. CDR3 nucleotides: TGTGCCAGCAGTGCCGGCTACCTCTACGAGCAGTACTTC. This rearrangement joins TRBV2 to TRBJ2-7; D uncertain. The germline V gene has CDR1 SNHLY and CDR2 FYNNEI. The CDR3 runs to 13 residues. V was cut by 4 bases and J by 3 bases, with 10 bases left in between.